Presented here are 10 T cell receptor beta chains from one specimen sequenced in a study of blood T cell repertoires in COVID-19 (dated by TCRdb to 2020 to 2022). Library preparation used the immunoSEQ multiplex PCR assay. Imported from immuneACCESS, the table was reduced by TCRdb to in-frame sequences with V and J called. These copies leave out some clones; in studies compared against another copy, an unresolved V gene accounts for under half, and the cause of the remainder is not known. Counted in this sample were tens of thousands of clones; under 90% of them appeared once. The top ten constitute under 15% of the sample. The sequenced material came from peripheral blood. These receptors all come from a human donor in a cohort sampled during active COVID-19.

The V and J genes are TRBV4-2 and TRBJ1-4; the D gene is possibly TRBD1 (6 bases). V was shortened by 0 bases and J by 8 bases, with 19 bases between the two germline ends. The CDR3 runs 17 residues. Germline V lookup: CDR1 LGHNA, CDR2 YNFKEQ. The CDR3 loop is CASSQDEFRGGGEKLFF. CDR3 bases: TGTGCCAGCAGCCAAGATGAGTTCAGGGGCGGCGGCGAAAAACTGTTTTTT.

The chain joins TRBV7-2 to TRBJ1-5, with 9 bases aligning to TRBD1. The ends lost 8 bases at V and 9 bases at J; junction bases unmatched: 11. The CDR3 loop spans 14 amino acids. CDR1 and CDR2 (germline): SGHTA, FQGNSA. The CDR3 DNA reads TGTGCCAGCGCCCTGGACAGGGGTGACTCGCCCCAGCATTTT. The encoded protein is CASALDRGDSPQHF.

This chain uses TRBV28 with TRBJ2-7; weak D call: TRBD2 (6 bases). CDR1 MDHEN and CDR2 SYDVKM come from the germline V gene. V gave up 2 bases and J gave up 6 bases, with 8 bases separating them. The CDR3 totals 12 residues. The DNA for the CDR3 is TGTGCCAGCAGTTTAGTGGGGGGCGAGCAGTACTTC. This encodes CASSLVGGEQYF.

V gene TRBV9 combines with J gene TRBJ2-3; TRBD2 matches 12 bases. This CDR3 comprises 16 residues. V dropped 2 bases and J dropped 5; count of bases not matched to a gene: 6. CDR1 and CDR2 from the germline V gene are SGDLS and YYNGEE. Written as DNA, the CDR3 is TGTGCCAGCAGCGTTACTCCTAGCGGGGGGGGAGATACGCAGTATTTT. Protein sequence: CASSVTPSGGGDTQYF.

The chain employs TRBV15 and TRBJ2-5; 7 nucleotides match TRBD1. The CDR3 loop spans 15 amino acids. V shed 5 bases, J shed 0 bases, and the junction held 6 bases outside the gene matches. Germline V gene data show CDR1 as LNHNV and CDR2 as YYDKDF (reference sequence). CDR3 nucleotides: TGTGCCACCAGCGGGGCGACAGGGCACCAAGAGACCCAGTACTTC. It encodes CATSGATGHQETQYF.

The gene calls are TRBV18 and TRBJ1-1; TRBD1 is a possible D gene (5 bases). CDR3 length: 17 amino acids. Germline loops: CDR1 KGHSH, CDR2 LQKENI. V lost 1 base, J lost 1 base, and 16 bases lay in between. CDR3 nucleotide sequence: TGTGCCAGCTCACCACAAGGCAGGGTAGTTTCGAACACTGAAGCTTTCTTT. Amino acids: CASSPQGRVVSNTEAFF. The entire variable domain, with the rest obtained from reference TRBV18 and TRBJ1-1, is as follows: NAGVMQNPRHLVRRRGQEARLRCSPMKGHSHVYWYRQLPEEGLKFMVYLQKENIIDESGMPKERFSAEFPKEGPSILRIQQVVRGDSAAYFCASSPQGRVVSNTEAFFGQGTRLTVV.

This rearrangement joins TRBV28 to TRBJ2-1; TRBD1 matches at 7 bases. The CDR3 covers 16 residues. Germline loops: CDR1 MDHEN, CDR2 SYDVKM. The junction had 8 bases not matched to a gene; V was cut back by 6 bases and J by 0 bases. The CDR3 reads CASRSGAGGSYNEQFF. Written as DNA, the CDR3 is TGTGCCAGCAGGTCCGGTGCAGGGGGCTCCTACAATGAGCAGTTCTTC.

This chain uses TRBV30 with TRBJ2-3; perhaps TRBD2 as D (6 bases). This CDR3 has 15 amino acids. The V gene's germline CDR1 is GTSNPN and CDR2 SVGIG (reference sequence). V lost 0 bases and J lost 5, with 15 bases in between. The CDR3 nucleotides read TGTGCCTGGAGTGTTAGCGGCGGGGTTAGAGATACGCAGTATTTT. Its protein is CAWSVSGGVRDTQYF.

The chain links TRBV5-1 to TRBJ1-2; possible D gene TRBD1, 6 bases. V was cut by 0 bases and J by 6 bases, with 15 bases left in between. CDR3 length: 15 residues. From germline, CDR1 is SGHRS and CDR2 YFSETQ. The CDR3 coding sequence is TGCGCCAGCAGCTTGGTGGGTCGGGGGGCGCATGGCTACACCTTC. It is translated as CASSLVGRGAHGYTF.

The V gene is TRBV21-1, the J gene TRBJ2-5; the table's D call of TRBD1 was not tested on the DNA. TRBV21-1 has pseudogene status. There are 13 residues in the CDR3. In DNA, the CDR3 is TGTGCCAGCGATCTCCCAGGGTGGGAGACCCAGTACTTC. This gives the protein CASDLPGWETQYF.